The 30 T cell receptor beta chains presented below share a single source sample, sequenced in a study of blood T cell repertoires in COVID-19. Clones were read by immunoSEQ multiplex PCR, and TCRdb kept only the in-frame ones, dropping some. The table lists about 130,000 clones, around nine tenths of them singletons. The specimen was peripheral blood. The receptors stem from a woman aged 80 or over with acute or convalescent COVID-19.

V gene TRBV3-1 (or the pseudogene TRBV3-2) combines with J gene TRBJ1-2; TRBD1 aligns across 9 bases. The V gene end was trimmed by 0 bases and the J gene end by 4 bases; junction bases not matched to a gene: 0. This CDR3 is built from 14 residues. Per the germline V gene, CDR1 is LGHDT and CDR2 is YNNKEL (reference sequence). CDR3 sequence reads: CASSQEGQGYGYTF. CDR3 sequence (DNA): TGTGCCAGCAGCCAAGAGGGACAGGGCTATGGCTACACCTTC.

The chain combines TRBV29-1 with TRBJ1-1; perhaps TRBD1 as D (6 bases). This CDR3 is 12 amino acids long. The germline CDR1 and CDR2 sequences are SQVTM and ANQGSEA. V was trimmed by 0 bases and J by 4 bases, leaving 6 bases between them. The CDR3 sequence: CSVEEGGTEAFF. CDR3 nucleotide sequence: TGCAGCGTTGAAGAAGGGGGCACTGAAGCTTTCTTT.

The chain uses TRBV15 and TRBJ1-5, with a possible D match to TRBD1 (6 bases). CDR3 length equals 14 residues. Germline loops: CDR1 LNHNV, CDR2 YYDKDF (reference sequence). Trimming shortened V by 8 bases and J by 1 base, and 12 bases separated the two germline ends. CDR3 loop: CATSLDRSNQPQHF. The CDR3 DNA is TGTGCCACCTCCCTAGACAGGAGCAATCAGCCCCAGCATTTT.

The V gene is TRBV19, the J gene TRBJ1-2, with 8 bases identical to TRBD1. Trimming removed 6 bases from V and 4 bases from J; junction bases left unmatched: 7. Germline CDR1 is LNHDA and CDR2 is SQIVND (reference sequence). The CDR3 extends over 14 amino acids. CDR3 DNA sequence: TGTGCCAGTAGCCCTCGGACAGGGAGCTATGGCTACACCTTC. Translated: CASSPRTGSYGYTF.

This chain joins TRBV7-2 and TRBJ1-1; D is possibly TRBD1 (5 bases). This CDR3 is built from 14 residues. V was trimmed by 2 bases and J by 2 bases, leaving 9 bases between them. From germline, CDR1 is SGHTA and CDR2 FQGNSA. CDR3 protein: CASSLRQPNTEAFF. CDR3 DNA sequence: TGTGCCAGCAGCTTACGACAGCCTAACACTGAAGCTTTCTTT. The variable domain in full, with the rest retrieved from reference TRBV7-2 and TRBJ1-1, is GAGVSQSPSNKVTEKGKDVELRCDPISGHTALYWYRQSLGQGLEFLIYFQGNSAPDKSGLPSDRFSAERTGGSVSTLTIQRTQQEDSAVYLCASSLRQPNTEAFFGQGTRLTVV.

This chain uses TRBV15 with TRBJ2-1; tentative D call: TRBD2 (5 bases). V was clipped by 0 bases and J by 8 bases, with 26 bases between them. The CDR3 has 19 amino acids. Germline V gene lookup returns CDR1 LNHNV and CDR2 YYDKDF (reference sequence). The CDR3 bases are TGTGCCACCAGCAGAGATCTGTTGATTTGGGGAGATGGGTTCGATGAGCAGTTCTTC. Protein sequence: CATSRDLLIWGDGFDEQFF.

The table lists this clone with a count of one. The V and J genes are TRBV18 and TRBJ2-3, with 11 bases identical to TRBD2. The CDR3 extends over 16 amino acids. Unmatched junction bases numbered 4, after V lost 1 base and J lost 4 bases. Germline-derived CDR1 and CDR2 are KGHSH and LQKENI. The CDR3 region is CASSPRSSGGADTQYF. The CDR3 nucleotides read TGTGCCAGCTCACCACGAAGTAGCGGGGGGGCAGATACGCAGTATTTT.

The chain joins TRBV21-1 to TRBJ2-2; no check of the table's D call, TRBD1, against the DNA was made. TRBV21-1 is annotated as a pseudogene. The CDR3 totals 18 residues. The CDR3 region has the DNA TGTGCCAGCAGCAAGTCAATTCACAGGACAGCCAACACCGGGGAGCTGTTTTTT. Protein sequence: CASSKSIHRTANTGELFF.

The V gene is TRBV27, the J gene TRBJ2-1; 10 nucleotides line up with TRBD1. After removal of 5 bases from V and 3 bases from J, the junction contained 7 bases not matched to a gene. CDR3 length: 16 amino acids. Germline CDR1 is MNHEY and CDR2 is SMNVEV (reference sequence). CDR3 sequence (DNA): TGTGCCAGCAGTAGTTTGGGACAGGGGATCTACAATGAGCAGTTCTTC. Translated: CASSSLGQGIYNEQFF.

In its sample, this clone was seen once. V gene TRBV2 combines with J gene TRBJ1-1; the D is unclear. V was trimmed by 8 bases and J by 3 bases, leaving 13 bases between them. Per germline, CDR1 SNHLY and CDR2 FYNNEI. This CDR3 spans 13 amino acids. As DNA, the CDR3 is TGTGCCAGCCGGGCCCAGGAGGACACTGAAGCTTTCTTT. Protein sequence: CASRAQEDTEAFF.

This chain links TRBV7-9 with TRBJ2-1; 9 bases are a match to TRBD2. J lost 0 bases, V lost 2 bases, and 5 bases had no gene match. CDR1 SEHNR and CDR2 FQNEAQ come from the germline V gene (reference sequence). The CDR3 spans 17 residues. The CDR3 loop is CASSLLGGRGSYNEQFF. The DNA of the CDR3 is TGTGCCAGCAGCTTATTGGGCGGGAGGGGCTCCTACAATGAGCAGTTCTTC.

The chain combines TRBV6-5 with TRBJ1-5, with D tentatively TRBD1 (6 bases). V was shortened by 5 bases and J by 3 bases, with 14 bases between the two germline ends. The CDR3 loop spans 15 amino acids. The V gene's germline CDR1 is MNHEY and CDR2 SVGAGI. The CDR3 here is CASSISDRPNQPQHF. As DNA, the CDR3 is TGTGCCAGCAGTATATCCGACAGGCCCAATCAGCCCCAGCATTTT.

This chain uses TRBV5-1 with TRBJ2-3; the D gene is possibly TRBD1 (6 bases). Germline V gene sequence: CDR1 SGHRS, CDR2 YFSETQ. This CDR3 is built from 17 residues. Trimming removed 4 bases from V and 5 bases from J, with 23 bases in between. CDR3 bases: TGCGCCAGCAGCCAGGGAAGGGACACCGCGAGTGGAGATACGCAGTATTTT. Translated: CASSQGRDTASGDTQYF.

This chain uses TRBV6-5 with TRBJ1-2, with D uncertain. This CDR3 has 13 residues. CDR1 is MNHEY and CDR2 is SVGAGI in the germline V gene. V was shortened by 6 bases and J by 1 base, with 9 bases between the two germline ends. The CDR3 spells CASRLHDNYGYTF. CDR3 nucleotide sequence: TGTGCCAGCAGACTACACGATAACTATGGCTACACCTTC.

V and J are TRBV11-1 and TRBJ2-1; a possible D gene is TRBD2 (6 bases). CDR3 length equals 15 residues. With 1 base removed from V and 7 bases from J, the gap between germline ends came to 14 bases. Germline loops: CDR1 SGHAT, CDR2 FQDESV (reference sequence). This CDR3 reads CASSLGAGLGNEQFF. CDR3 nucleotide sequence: TGTGCCAGCAGCTTAGGGGCGGGATTGGGGAATGAGCAGTTCTTC.

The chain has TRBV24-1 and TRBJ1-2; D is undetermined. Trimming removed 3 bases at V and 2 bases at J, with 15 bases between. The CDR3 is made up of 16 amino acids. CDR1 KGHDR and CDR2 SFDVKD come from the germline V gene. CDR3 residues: CATSDRGKDRNYGYTF. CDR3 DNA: TGTGCCACCAGTGATAGAGGGAAGGATAGAAACTATGGCTACACCTTC.

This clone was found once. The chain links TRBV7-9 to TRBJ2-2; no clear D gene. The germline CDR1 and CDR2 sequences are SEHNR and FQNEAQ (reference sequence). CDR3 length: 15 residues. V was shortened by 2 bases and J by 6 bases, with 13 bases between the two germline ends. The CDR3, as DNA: TGTGCCAGCAGCTTATATGAGATGTCCTCCGGGGAGCTGTTTTTT. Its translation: CASSLYEMSSGELFF.

CDR3 sequence (DNA): TGTGCCAGCAGCCTGGCCTCTAGCTCCTACAATGAGCAGTTCTTC. This encodes CASSLASSSYNEQFF. V and J are TRBV5-5 and TRBJ2-1; D not resolved. The length of the CDR3 is 15 residues. Trimming stripped 4 bases from V and 0 bases from J, with 11 bases between. Germline V gene data show CDR1 as SGHKS and CDR2 as YYEKEE (reference sequence).

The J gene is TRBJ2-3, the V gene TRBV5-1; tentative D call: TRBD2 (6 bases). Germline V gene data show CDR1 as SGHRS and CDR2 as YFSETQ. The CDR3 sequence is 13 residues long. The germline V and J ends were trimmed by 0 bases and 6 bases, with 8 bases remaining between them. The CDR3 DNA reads TGCGCCAGCAGCTTGGGGCTAGCGGATACGCAGTATTTT. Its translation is CASSLGLADTQYF. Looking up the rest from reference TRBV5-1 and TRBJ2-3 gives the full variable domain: KAGVTQTPRYLIKTRGQQVTLSCSPISGHRSVSWYQQTPGQGLQFLFEYFSETQRNKGNFPGRFSGRQFSNSRSEMNVSTLELGDSALYLCASSLGLADTQYFGPGTRLTVL.

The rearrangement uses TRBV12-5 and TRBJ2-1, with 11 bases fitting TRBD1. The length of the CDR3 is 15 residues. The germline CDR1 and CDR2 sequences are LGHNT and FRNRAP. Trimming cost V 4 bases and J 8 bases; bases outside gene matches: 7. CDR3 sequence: CASGYRGQGADEQFF. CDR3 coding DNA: TGTGCTAGTGGTTACCGCGGACAGGGGGCCGATGAGCAGTTCTTC. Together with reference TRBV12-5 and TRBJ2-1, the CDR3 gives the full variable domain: DARVTQTPRHKVTEMGQEVTMRCQPILGHNTVFWYRQTMMQGLELLAYFRNRAPLDDSGMPKDRFSAEMPDATLATLKIQPSEPRDSAVYFCASGYRGQGADEQFFGPGTRLTVL.

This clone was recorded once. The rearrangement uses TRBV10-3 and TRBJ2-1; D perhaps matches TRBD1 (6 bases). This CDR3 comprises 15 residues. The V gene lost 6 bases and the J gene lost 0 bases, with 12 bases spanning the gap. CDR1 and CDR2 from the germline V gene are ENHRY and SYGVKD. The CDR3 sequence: CAISRQASSYNEQFF. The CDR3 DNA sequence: TGTGCCATCAGCCGACAGGCAAGCTCCTACAATGAGCAGTTCTTC.

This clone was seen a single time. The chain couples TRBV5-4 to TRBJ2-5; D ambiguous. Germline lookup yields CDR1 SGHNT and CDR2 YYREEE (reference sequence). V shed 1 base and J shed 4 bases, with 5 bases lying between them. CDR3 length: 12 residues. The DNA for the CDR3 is TGTGCCAGCAGCTTGTCGCGAGAGACCCAGTACTTC. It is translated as CASSLSRETQYF.

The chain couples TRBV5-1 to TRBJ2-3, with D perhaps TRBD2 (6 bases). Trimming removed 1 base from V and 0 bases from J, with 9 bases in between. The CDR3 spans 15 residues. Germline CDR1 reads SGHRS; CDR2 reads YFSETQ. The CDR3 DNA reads TGCGCCAGCAGCTTGAATCTAGCGAGCACAGATACGCAGTATTTT. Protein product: CASSLNLASTDTQYF.

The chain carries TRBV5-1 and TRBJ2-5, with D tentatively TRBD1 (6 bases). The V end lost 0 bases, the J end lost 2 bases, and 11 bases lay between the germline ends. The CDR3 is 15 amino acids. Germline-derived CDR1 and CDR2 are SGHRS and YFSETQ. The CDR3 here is CASSLDRVGQETQYF. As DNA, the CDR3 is TGCGCCAGCAGCTTGGACAGGGTAGGGCAAGAGACCCAGTACTTC.

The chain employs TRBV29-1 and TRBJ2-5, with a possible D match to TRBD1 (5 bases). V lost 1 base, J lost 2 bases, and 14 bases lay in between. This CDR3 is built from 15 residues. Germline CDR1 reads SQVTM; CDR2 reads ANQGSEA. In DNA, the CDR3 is TGCAGCGTTGAAGGGGGCGTGCGAGTTCAAGAGACCCAGTACTTC. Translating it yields CSVEGGVRVQETQYF.

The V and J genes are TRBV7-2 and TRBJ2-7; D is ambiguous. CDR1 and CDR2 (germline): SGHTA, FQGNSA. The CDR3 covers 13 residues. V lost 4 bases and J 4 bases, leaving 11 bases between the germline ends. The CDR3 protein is CASSSRGGYEQYF. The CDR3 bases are TGTGCCAGCAGCTCAAGAGGTGGGTACGAGCAGTACTTC.

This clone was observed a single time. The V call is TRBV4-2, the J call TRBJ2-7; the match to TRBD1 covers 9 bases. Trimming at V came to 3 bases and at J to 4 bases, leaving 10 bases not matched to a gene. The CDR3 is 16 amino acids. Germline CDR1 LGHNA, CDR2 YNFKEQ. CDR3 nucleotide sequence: TGTGCCAGCAGCCAGAGCTCGGGGACAGGGTCTTACGAGCAGTACTTC. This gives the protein CASSQSSGTGSYEQYF.

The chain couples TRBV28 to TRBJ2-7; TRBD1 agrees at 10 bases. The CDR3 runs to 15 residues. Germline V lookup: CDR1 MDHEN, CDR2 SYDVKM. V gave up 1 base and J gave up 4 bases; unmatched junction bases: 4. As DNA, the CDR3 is TGTGCCAGCAGTTTATCCGGGACAGGGGTTTACGAGCAGTACTTC. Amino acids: CASSLSGTGVYEQYF.

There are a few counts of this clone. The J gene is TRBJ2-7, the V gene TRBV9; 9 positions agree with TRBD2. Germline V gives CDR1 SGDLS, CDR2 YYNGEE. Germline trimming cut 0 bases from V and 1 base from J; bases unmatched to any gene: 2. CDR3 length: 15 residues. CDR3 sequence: CASSVALAGSYEQYF. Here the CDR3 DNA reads TGTGCCAGCAGCGTAGCCCTAGCGGGATCCTACGAGCAGTACTTC.

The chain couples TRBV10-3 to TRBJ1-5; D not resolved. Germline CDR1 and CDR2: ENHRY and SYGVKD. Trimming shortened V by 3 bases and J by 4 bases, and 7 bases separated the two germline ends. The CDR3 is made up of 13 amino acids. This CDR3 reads CAISEIVNQPQHF. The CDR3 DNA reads TGTGCCATCAGTGAAATAGTTAATCAGCCCCAGCATTTT.